What follows describes a single T cell receptor (beta chain). CDR1 and CDR2 (germline): SGHNT, YYREEE (reference sequence). J lost 2 bases, V lost 0 bases, and 4 bases had no gene match. This CDR3 has 15 residues. The source of the sample is a study of OX40 agonist ivuxolimab in advanced cancers. The table came from immunoSEQ multiplex PCR; TCRdb's copy has only in-frame clones and leaves some out. Here the sample spans 13,000 or so clones, over 80% being singletons. The source of this sequence is an adult with an advanced solid tumor such as melanoma, head and neck, liver or kidney cancer. The input for sequencing was CD4+ or CD8+ T cells sorted from blood, taken in a trial of the OX40 agonist ivuxolimab. This chain joins TRBV5-4 and TRBJ1-1; 7 bases fit TRBD1. CDR3 in DNA: TGTGCCAGCAGCTTGGCTCCAGGGGGTAACACTGAAGCTTTCTTT. This gives the protein CASSLAPGGNTEAFF.